Sequencing of this TCR beta chain was carried out in a study of vaccination and CD4 T cells after COVID-19. For the study at large: Stimulation used overlapping spike peptides from SARS-CoV-2, HCoV-NL63, HCoV-OC43 and HCoV-229E.

Treatment given: roughly 11-day PBMC culture with coronavirus spike peptide pools or control peptides (ViraFEST assay). The Oncomine TCR Beta short-read assay sequenced DNA from cultured CD4+ T cells. TCRdb recomputed calls from the PCR reads with MiXCR, one row per CDR3 protein. The table lists 8,000 to 9,000 distinct CDR3 sequences, 73% of them singletons. About this clonotype itself: Its antigen is not known.

Sequenced material: CD4+ T cells from blood, cultured in vitro. This receptor was obtained from a human donor who had recovered from COVID-19.

DNA of the CDR3: TGCGCCAGCAGCTTGGATCCTGTCCCCTATGGCTACACCTTC. Its translation is CASSLDPVPYGYTF. The gene calls are TRBV5-1 and TRBJ1-2, with unresolved D. V was pared by 0 bases and J by 4 bases, with 10 bases between. Germline CDR1 reads SGHRS; CDR2 reads YFSETQ. This CDR3 is built from 14 residues.